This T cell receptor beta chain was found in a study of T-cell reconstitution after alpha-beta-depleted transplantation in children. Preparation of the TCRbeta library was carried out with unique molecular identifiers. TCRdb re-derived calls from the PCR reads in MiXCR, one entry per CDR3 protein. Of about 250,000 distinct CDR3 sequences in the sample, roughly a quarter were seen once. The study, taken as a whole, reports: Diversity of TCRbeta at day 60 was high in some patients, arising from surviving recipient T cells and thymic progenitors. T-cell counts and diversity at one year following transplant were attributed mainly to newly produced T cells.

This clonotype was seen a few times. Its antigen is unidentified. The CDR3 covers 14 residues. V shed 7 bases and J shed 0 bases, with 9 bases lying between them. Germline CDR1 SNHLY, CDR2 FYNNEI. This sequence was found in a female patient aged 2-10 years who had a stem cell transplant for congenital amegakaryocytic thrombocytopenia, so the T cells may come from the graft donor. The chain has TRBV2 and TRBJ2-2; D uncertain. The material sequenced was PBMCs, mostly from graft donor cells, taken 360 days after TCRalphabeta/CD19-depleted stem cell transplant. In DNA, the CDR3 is TGTGCCAGCATAATGCTTTCGAACACCGGGGAGCTGTTTTTT. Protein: CASIMLSNTGELFF.